This T cell receptor beta chain stems from a study of blood T cell repertoires in COVID-19. V was shortened by 7 bases and J by 5 bases, with 10 bases between the two germline ends. The CDR3 contains 12 residues. Assay used: immunoSEQ multiplex PCR; TCRdb lists only in-frame clones, some missing. The data show approximately 190,000 clones, roughly 86% seen once. The TCR originated in a woman between 65 and 79 years old with active or convalescent COVID-19. Sequenced: peripheral blood. V gene TRBV12-3 or TRBV12-4 combines with J gene TRBJ2-3; D unclear. The CDR3 sequence is CASTLTLDTQYF. CDR3 sequence (DNA): TGTGCCAGCACCCTTACATTAGATACGCAGTATTTT.